The rows below give T cell receptor beta chains drawn from one sample of a study of T cells in Graves' hyperthyroidism and ophthalmopathy. TCRdb called the multiplex PCR reads again in MiXCR, with one record for every CDR3 protein. The data show about 360,000 distinct CDR3 sequences, with about 12% seen just once and 9% to 9.5% held by the top ten. The source material was blood. These receptors came from a woman between 18 and 30 years old with Graves' hyperthyroidism. Both conserved end residues are part of each CDR3. D genes are given only for firm matches. Size tells how often a clone was seen (once, few, many) or the class of an expanded clone, and some rows leave it out.

clone size	V gene	J gene	D gene	CDR3 protein	CDR3 DNA
.	TRBV14	TRBJ2-1	.	CASSQELANRTEQFF	TGTGCCAGCAGCCAAGAACTAGCTAACCGGACGGAGCAGTTCTTC
.	TRBV7-9	TRBJ1-4	.	CASRPTSDGSRGKLFF	TGTGCCAGCAGGCCTACTTCGGACGGGTCGAGAGGAAAACTGTTTTTT
many	TRBV6-1	TRBJ2-3	TRBD2	CASSEGGGATDTQYF	TGTGCCAGCAGTGAAGGGGGGGGAGCCACAGATACGCAGTATTTT
many	TRBV6-2/TRBV6-3	TRBJ2-1	TRBD2	CASCPGDYLADEQFF	TGTGCCAGCTGCCCCGGGGACTACCTCGCCGATGAGCAGTTCTTC
.	TRBV7-2	TRBJ2-7	TRBD1	CASSPLGTGGNLGSYEQYF	TGTGCCAGCAGCCCCCTAGGGACAGGGGGCAATTTAGGCTCCTACGAGCAGTACTTC
few	TRBV6-1	TRBJ2-6	.	CASSFKNGKPGANVLTF	TGTGCCAGCAGTTTTAAAAACGGAAAACCTGGGGCCAACGTCCTGACTTTC
many	TRBV9	TRBJ2-1	TRBD2	CASSVGSGGGWGLYNEQFF	TGTGCCAGCAGCGTAGGGTCCGGCGGGGGGTGGGGGTTGTACAATGAGCAGTTCTTC
.	TRBV4-1	TRBJ2-2	TRBD2	CASSLLGLAGEGGHGGELFF	TGCGCCAGCAGCCTACTGGGACTAGCGGGAGAGGGGGGTCATGGCGGGGAGCTGTTTTTT
.	TRBV7-2	TRBJ2-5	.	CASSLGSSQETQYF	TGTGCCAGCAGCTTAGGGTCATCCCAAGAGACCCAGTACTTC
many	TRBV28	TRBJ1-2	.	CASSLLTGGYTF	TGTGCCAGCAGTTTACTGACTGGGGGCTACACCTTC
.	TRBV12-3/TRBV12-4	TRBJ1-6	TRBD1	CASSTWTGGLSPLHF	TGTGCCAGCAGCACTTGGACAGGGGGCCTGTCACCCCTCCACTTT
many	TRBV7-2	TRBJ1-6	.	CASSMSPSSYNSPLHF	TGTGCCAGCAGCATGAGTCCAAGCTCCTATAATTCACCCCTCCACTTT
many	TRBV5-1	TRBJ2-3	.	CASSSGQSRFPADTQYF	TGCGCCAGCAGCTCAGGACAGAGCCGATTCCCCGCAGATACGCAGTATTTT
many	TRBV6-5	TRBJ1-5	.	CASSYSGQPQHF	TGTGCCAGCAGTTACTCGGGGCAGCCCCAGCATTTT
few	TRBV5-1	TRBJ2-2	TRBD2	CASSLGTSGRNTGELFF	TGCGCCAGCAGCTTAGGGACTAGCGGGCGGAACACCGGGGAGCTGTTTTTT
many	TRBV10-2	TRBJ2-2	TRBD2	CASRGLAGAHTGELFF	TGCGCCAGCAGAGGACTAGCGGGGGCCCACACCGGGGAGCTGTTTTTT
many	TRBV6-1	TRBJ2-1	.	CASSMGSLGQFF	TGTGCCAGCAGTATGGGCTCGTTAGGGCAGTTCTTC
few	TRBV7-3	TRBJ2-7	.	CASSSDLNYEQYF	TGTGCCAGCAGCTCGGACTTAAATTACGAGCAGTACTTC
many	TRBV7-3	TRBJ2-1	.	CASSPGTYPYNEQFF	TGTGCCAGCAGCCCTGGGACTTACCCATACAATGAGCAGTTCTTC
many	TRBV12-3/TRBV12-4	TRBJ1-5	TRBD1	CASSQTGDQPQHF	TGTGCCAGCAGCCAAACAGGGGATCAGCCCCAGCATTTT
many	TRBV7-8	TRBJ1-4	.	CASSSSTGLEKLFF	TGTGCCAGCAGCTCGTCAACAGGGCTGGAAAAACTGTTTTTT
.	TRBV20-1	TRBJ1-4	TRBD1	CSARGSGGKLFF	TGCAGTGCTAGAGGTTCAGGGGGAAAACTGTTTTTT
many	TRBV20-1	TRBJ2-1	.	CSAPGMTDNEQFF	TGCAGTGCCCCCGGGATGACCGACAATGAGCAGTTCTTC
many	TRBV29-1	TRBJ1-1	.	CSVGGFGTEAFF	TGCAGCGTTGGGGGGTTCGGCACTGAAGCTTTCTTT
many	TRBV12-3/TRBV12-4	TRBJ1-5	.	CASSLYSADNQPQHF	TGTGCCAGCAGTTTATATTCCGCGGACAATCAGCCCCAGCATTTT